The 19 T cell receptor beta chains presented below share a single source sample, sequenced in a study of radiotherapy plus CTLA-4 blockade in lung cancer. The method was immunoSEQ multiplex PCR; TCRdb's version includes in-frame clones alone and lacks a portion of them. The sample has about 80,000 clones, 85% to 90% seen once. This sample comprised peripheral blood, obtained from a patient treated with radiotherapy plus ipilimumab. Receptors originate from a human donor with non-small cell lung cancer who had stable disease on radiotherapy plus ipilimumab.

The chain links TRBV19 to TRBJ2-7, with D unresolved. The CDR3 runs to 13 residues. The germline CDR1 and CDR2 sequences are LNHDA and SQIVND (reference sequence). The V end lost 4 bases, the J end lost 2 bases, and 9 bases lay between the germline ends. The CDR3 is CASSRSRTYEQYF. For the CDR3, the DNA is TGTGCCAGTAGTAGATCTAGGACCTACGAGCAGTACTTC.

This clone was recorded once. The chain uses TRBV27 and TRBJ2-1, with TRBD1 matching 8 bases. Unmatched junction bases numbered 7, after V lost 7 bases and J lost 8 bases. The CDR3 loop spans 13 amino acids. Germline lookup yields CDR1 MNHEY and CDR2 SMNVEV (reference sequence). CDR3 DNA sequence: TGTGCCAGCATTGGACAGGGTCTGGATGAGCAGTTCTTC. As protein: CASIGQGLDEQFF.

This clone was seen a single time. The V gene is TRBV4-1, the J gene TRBJ2-7, with 10 bases matching TRBD2. Germline CDR1 reads MGHRA; CDR2 reads YSYEKL. The CDR3 totals 20 residues. Trimming at V came to 0 bases and at J to 3 bases, leaving 17 bases not matched to a gene. CDR3 amino acids: CASSQDSTGSPGLAIYEQYF. CDR3 DNA: TGCGCCAGCAGCCAAGATAGCACAGGCAGTCCGGGACTAGCGATCTACGAGCAGTACTTC.

The J gene is TRBJ1-4, the V gene TRBV6-5; D unresolved. Trimming shortened V by 0 bases and J by 8 bases, and 7 bases separated the two germline ends. This CDR3 is 13 amino acids long. The germline gives CDR1 MNHEY, CDR2 SVGAGI. As DNA, the CDR3 is TGTGCCAGCAGTTACTCGATACGGGAAAAACTGTTTTTT. Its protein product is CASSYSIREKLFF.

This rearrangement joins TRBV5-1 to TRBJ2-1; D might be TRBD1 or TRBD2, each matching 6 bases. The CDR3 contains 14 residues. Trimming pared 6 bases from V and 5 bases from J, leaving 15 bases between. Germline V lookup: CDR1 SGHRS, CDR2 YFSETQ. CDR3: CASTRGGLDNEQFF. CDR3 bases: TGCGCCAGCACTAGAGGGGGGCTTGACAATGAGCAGTTCTTC. Variable domain in full (rest from reference TRBV5-1 and TRBJ2-1): KAGVTQTPRYLIKTRGQQVTLSCSPISGHRSVSWYQQTPGQGLQFLFEYFSETQRNKGNFPGRFSGRQFSNSRSEMNVSTLELGDSALYLCASTRGGLDNEQFFGPGTRLTVL.

The CDR3 nucleotides read TGTGCCAGCAGCTTGACAGGGGGCGCATTATTGAACTATGGCTACACCTTC. Amino acid sequence: CASSLTGGALLNYGYTF. This sequence joins TRBV7-9 and TRBJ1-2, with TRBD1 matching 10 bases. J gave up 2 bases and V 3 bases, and 9 bases lay outside the gene matches. The CDR3 is made up of 17 amino acids. Germline CDR1 and CDR2: SEHNR and FQNEAQ (reference sequence).

V and J are TRBV5-4 and TRBJ2-5, with a tentative D call TRBD1 (6 bases). Germline lookup yields CDR1 SGHNT and CDR2 YYREEE (reference sequence). The CDR3 loop spans 14 amino acids. The ends were cut back, 0 bases at V and 2 bases at J, with 8 bases in the middle. CDR3: CASSLGQGQETQYF. In DNA form, the CDR3 reads TGTGCCAGCAGCTTGGGCCAGGGGCAAGAGACCCAGTACTTC.

The chain couples TRBV7-2 to TRBJ1-5; D is uncertain. In germline, CDR1 is SGHTA, CDR2 FQGNSA. V lost 4 bases and J 7 bases, leaving 11 bases between the germline ends. The CDR3 length is 13 residues. The CDR3 sequence is CASSWGGRQPQHF. The DNA for the CDR3 is TGTGCCAGCAGCTGGGGAGGACGGCAGCCCCAGCATTTT.

V usage is TRBV4-2 and J usage is TRBJ2-5; 9 nucleotides agree with TRBD2. V was clipped by 1 base and J by 1 base; unmatched bases: 10. Germline V lookup: CDR1 LGHNA, CDR2 YNFKEQ. The CDR3 sequence is 18 residues long. The CDR3, as DNA: TGTGCCAGCAGCCAAGGGGCAACGAGCGGGGGGTCCCAAGAGACCCAGTACTTC. It translates to CASSQGATSGGSQETQYF.

V usage is TRBV6-6 and J usage is TRBJ1-1; the D gene is possibly TRBD1 (5 bases). Trimming shortened V by 2 bases and J by 1 base, and 11 bases separated the two germline ends. CDR1 and CDR2 (germline): MNHNY, SVGAGI (reference sequence). The CDR3 runs to 15 residues. The CDR3 DNA reads as TGTGCCAGCAGTTACGGTGGACATCGGAACACTGAAGCTTTCTTT. This encodes CASSYGGHRNTEAFF.

The chain joins TRBV19 to TRBJ1-6; D remains unclear. Germline values: CDR1 LNHDA, CDR2 SQIVND (reference sequence). This CDR3 spans 15 amino acids. The V and J ends lost 7 bases and 1 base respectively, with 11 bases between them. In nucleotides, the CDR3 is TGTGCCAGTAAGGGCGGGAGGTCCTATAATTCACCCCTCCACTTT. Its protein is CASKGGRSYNSPLHF.

This rearrangement joins TRBV5-1 to TRBJ2-7, with TRBD1 matching over 9 bases. Losses at the gene ends were 3 bases for V and 1 base for J; bases not matched to a gene: 11. The CDR3 sequence is 17 residues long. CDR1 and CDR2 (germline): SGHRS, YFSETQ. DNA of the CDR3: TGCGCCAGCAGCTACCGACGTTCCGGGACAGGGTCCTACGAGCAGTACTTC. Translated: CASSYRRSGTGSYEQYF.

The rearrangement joins TRBV2 to TRBJ2-1; the match to TRBD2 covers 12 bases. The CDR3 sequence is 18 residues long. Germline CDR1 reads SNHLY; CDR2 reads FYNNEI. V lost 8 bases and J lost 4; bases outside the gene matches: 15. CDR3 region: CASGTSTNLAGGYNEQFF. CDR3 DNA: TGTGCCAGCGGGACTTCGACGAACCTAGCGGGAGGGTACAATGAGCAGTTCTTC.

This rearrangement joins TRBV5-6 to TRBJ1-1; D may be TRBD1 (5 bases). Germline V gives CDR1 SGHDT, CDR2 YYEEEE. The V end was cut by 0 bases, the J end by 3 bases, with 9 bases between. The CDR3 runs to 14 residues. CDR3 sequence (DNA): TGTGCCAGCAGCTTGGAGGGACTCCACACTGAAGCTTTCTTT. Translating it yields CASSLEGLHTEAFF.

The chain couples TRBV13 to TRBJ2-7; 9 positions agree with TRBD1. The germline V gene encodes CDR1 PRHDT and CDR2 FYEKMQ (reference sequence). Trimming took 7 bases from V and 2 from J; bases not matched to a gene: 12. The CDR3 contains 16 residues. CDR3 sequence (DNA): TGTGCCAGCAAGCCACAGGGGGCAATGCGAACCTACGAGCAGTACTTC. This gives the protein CASKPQGAMRTYEQYF.

This clone was seen a handful of times. This chain links TRBV7-3 with TRBJ1-1; D is unresolved. The CDR3 runs to 13 residues. Deletions cut 4 bases from V and 1 base from J, with 7 bases between. Germline V lookup: CDR1 SGHTA, CDR2 FQGTGA. This CDR3 is CASSSNPNTEAFF. DNA of the CDR3: TGTGCCAGCAGCTCGAATCCGAACACTGAAGCTTTCTTT.

CDR3 sequence reads: CAIRLTGNVDEQFF. DNA of the CDR3: TGTGCCATCAGGCTGACAGGGAATGTCGATGAGCAGTTCTTC. V and J are TRBV10-3 and TRBJ2-1; 7 nucleotides match TRBD1. Germline CDR1 reads ENHRY; CDR2 reads SYGVKD. CDR3 length: 14 residues. The trim removed 6 bases at V and 8 bases at J, leaving 10 bases unmatched.

The count of this clone is one. V and J are TRBV9 and TRBJ2-7; tentative D call: TRBD1 (7 bases). Germline lookup yields CDR1 SGDLS and CDR2 YYNGEE. Trimming shortened V by 3 bases and J by 7 bases, and 20 bases separated the two germline ends. The CDR3 loop spans 15 amino acids. The CDR3 nucleotides are TGTGCCAGCAGCGGAACCACAGGGGCGCGGGGAGAGCAGTACTTC. The encoded protein is CASSGTTGARGEQYF. Supplemented by reference TRBV9 and TRBJ2-7, the full variable domain reads DSGVTQTPKHLITATGQRVTLRCSPRSGDLSVYWYQQSLDQGLQFLIQYYNGEERAKGNILERFSAQQFPDLHSELNLSSLELGDSALYFCASSGTTGARGEQYFGPGTRLTVT.

This clone was observed once. V usage is TRBV7-9 and J usage is TRBJ2-5, with D tentatively TRBD2 (6 bases). Between the trimmed V and J ends, which lost 6 bases and 5 bases, there was a span of 22 bases. The CDR3 extends over 16 amino acids. Germline V gene data show CDR1 as SEHNR and CDR2 as FQNEAQ (reference sequence). The CDR3 reads CASSREAGHPQETQYF. CDR3 in DNA: TGTGCCAGCAGTCGTGAAGCGGGCCACCCCCAGGAGACCCAGTACTTC.